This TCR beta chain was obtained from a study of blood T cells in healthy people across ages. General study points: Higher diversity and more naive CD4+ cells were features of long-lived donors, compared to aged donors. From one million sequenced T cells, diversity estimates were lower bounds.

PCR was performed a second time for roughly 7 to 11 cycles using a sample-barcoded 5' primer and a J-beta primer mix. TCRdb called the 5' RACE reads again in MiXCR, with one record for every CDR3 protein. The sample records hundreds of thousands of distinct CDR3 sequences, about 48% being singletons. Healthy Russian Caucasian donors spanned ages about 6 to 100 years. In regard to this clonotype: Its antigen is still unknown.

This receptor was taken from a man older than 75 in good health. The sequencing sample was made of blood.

CDR3 loop: CASSTIRGMAGSSFNEQFF. In DNA form, the CDR3 reads TGTGCCAGCAGCACCATCCGGGGGATGGCGGGGAGTTCATTCAATGAGCAGTTCTTC. V usage is TRBV11-2 and J usage is TRBJ2-1, with D perhaps TRBD2 (6 bases). V dropped 5 bases and J dropped 6 bases, with 29 bases sitting between them. Germline CDR1 reads SGHAT; CDR2 reads FQNNGV. CDR3 length equals 19 residues.